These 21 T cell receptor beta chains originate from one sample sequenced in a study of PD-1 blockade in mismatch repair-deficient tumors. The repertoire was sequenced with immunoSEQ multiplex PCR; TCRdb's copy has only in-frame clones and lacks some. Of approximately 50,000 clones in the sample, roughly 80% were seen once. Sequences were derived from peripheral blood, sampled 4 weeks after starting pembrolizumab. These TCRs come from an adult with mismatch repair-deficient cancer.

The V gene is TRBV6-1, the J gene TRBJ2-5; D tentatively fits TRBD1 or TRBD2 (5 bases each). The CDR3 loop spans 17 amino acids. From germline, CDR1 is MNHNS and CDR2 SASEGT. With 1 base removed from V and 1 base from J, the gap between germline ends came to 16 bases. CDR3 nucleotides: TGTGCCAGCAGTGAAGACGGGGCCAGTACCTTCCAAGAGACCCAGTACTTC. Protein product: CASSEDGASTFQETQYF.

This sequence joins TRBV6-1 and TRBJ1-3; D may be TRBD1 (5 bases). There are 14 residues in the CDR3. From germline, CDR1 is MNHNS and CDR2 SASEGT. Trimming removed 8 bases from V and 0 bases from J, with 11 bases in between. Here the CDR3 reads CASARGISGNTIYF. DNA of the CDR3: TGTGCCAGCGCGAGGGGAATCTCTGGAAACACCATATATTTT.

The CDR3 loop reads CASSPSRGNFFNEQYF. In DNA form, the CDR3 reads TGTGCCAGCAGCCCATCTCGGGGGAACTTTTTTAACGAGCAGTACTTC. The V call is TRBV7-6, the J call TRBJ2-7; D may be TRBD2 (6 bases). Trimming left V 5 bases short and J 5 bases short, with 22 bases between. From germline, CDR1 is SGHVS and CDR2 FNYEAQ. The CDR3 spans 16 residues.

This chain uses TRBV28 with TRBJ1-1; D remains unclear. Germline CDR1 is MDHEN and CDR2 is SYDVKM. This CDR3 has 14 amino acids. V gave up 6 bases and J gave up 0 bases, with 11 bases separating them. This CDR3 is CASRPPGVNTEAFF. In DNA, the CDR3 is TGTGCCAGCAGGCCCCCCGGGGTGAACACTGAAGCTTTCTTT.

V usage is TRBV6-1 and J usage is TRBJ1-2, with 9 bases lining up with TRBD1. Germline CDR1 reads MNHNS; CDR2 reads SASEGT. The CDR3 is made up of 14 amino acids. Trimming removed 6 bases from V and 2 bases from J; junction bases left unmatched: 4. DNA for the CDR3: TGTGCCAGCAGCCAAACAGGGGGCAACTATGGCTACACCTTC. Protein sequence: CASSQTGGNYGYTF.

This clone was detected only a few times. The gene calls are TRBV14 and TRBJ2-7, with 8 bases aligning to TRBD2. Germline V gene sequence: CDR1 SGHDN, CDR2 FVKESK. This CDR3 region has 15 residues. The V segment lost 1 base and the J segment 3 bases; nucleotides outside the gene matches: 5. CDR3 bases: TGTGCCAGCAGCCAAGGTCCGACTAGCGTCTACGAGCAGTACTTC. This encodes CASSQGPTSVYEQYF.

The DNA for the CDR3 is TGCAGCGTTTTCCCACTCGTGGATGAGCAGTTCTTC. Its translation: CSVFPLVDEQFF. The chain joins TRBV29-1 to TRBJ2-1; no firm D call. CDR3 length: 12 amino acids. V was pared by 5 bases and J by 8 bases, with 13 bases between. Germline CDR1 and CDR2: SQVTM and ANQGSEA.

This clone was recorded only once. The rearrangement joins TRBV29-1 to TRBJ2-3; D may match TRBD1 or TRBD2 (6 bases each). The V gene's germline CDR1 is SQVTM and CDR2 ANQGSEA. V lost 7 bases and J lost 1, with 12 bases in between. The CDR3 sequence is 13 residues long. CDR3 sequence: CSAAEGGTDTQYF. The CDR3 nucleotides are TGCAGCGCAGCGGAGGGGGGCACAGATACGCAGTATTTT.

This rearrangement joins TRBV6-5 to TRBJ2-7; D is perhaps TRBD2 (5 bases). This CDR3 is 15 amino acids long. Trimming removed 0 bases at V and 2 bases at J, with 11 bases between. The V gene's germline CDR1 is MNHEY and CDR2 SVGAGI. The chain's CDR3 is CASSYSRAQPYEQYF. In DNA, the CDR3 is TGTGCCAGCAGTTACTCGAGGGCACAGCCCTACGAGCAGTACTTC.

CDR3 residues: CASSSGTGPSEQYF. In nucleotides, the CDR3 is TGCGCCAGCAGCTCCGGGACAGGCCCCAGTGAGCAGTACTTC. The gene calls are TRBV10-1 and TRBJ2-7; TRBD1 matches 8 bases. Germline loops: CDR1 WNHNN, CDR2 SYGVQD (reference sequence). CDR3 length equals 14 residues. V lost 6 bases, J lost 7 bases, and 11 bases stayed unmatched.

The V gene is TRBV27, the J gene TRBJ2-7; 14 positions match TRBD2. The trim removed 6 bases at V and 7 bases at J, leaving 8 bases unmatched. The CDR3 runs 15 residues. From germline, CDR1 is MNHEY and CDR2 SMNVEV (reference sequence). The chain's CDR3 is CASRMGLAGVREQYF. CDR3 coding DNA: TGTGCCAGCAGAATGGGACTAGCGGGAGTGCGGGAGCAGTACTTC.

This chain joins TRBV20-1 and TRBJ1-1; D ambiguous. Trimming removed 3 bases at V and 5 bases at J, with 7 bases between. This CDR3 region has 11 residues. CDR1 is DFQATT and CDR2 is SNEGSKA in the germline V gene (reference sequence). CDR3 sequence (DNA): TGCAGTGCTAGTTCACCGACTGAAGCTTTCTTT. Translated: CSASSPTEAFF.

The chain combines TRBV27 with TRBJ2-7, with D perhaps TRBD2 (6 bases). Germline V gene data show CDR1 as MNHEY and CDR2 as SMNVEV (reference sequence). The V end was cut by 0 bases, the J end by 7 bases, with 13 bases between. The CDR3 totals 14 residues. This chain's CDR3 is CASSLSSGKGEQYF. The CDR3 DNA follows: TGTGCCAGCAGTTTATCTAGCGGAAAGGGGGAGCAGTACTTC.

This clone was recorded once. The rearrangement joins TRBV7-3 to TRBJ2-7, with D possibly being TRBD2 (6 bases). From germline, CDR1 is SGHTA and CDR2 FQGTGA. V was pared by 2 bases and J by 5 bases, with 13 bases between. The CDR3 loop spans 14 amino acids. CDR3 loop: CASSLEAGSHEQYF. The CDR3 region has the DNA TGTGCCAGCAGCTTAGAAGCGGGTTCACACGAGCAGTACTTC.

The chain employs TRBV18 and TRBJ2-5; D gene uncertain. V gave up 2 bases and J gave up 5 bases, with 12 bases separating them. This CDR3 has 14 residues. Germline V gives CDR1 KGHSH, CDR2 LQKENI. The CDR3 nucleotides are TGTGCCAGCTCACCAATCCGAAGGATGGAGACCCAGTACTTC. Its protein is CASSPIRRMETQYF.

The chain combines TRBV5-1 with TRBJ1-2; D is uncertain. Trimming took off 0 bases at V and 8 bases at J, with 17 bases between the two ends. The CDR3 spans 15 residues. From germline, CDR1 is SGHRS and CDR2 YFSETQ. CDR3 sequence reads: CASSLALQRVDGYTF. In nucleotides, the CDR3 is TGCGCCAGCAGCTTGGCATTACAAAGGGTTGACGGCTACACCTTC.

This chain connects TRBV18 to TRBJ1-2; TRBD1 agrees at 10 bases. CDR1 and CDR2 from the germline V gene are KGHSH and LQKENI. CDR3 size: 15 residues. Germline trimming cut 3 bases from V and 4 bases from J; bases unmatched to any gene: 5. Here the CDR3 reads CASSPTGGAVYGYTF. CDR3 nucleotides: TGTGCCAGCTCACCGACAGGGGGCGCAGTCTATGGCTACACCTTC.

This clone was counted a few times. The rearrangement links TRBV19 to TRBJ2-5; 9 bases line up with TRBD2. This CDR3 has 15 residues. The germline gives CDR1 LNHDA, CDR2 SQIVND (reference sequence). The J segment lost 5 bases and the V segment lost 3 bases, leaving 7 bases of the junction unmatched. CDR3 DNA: TGTGCCAGTAGTATCTTAGCGGGAGTGCGGGAGACCCAGTACTTC. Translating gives CASSILAGVRETQYF.

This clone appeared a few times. The CDR3 coding sequence is TGCGCCAGCAGCCAAACCAGGGTCGCCAAAAACATTCAGTACTTC. Residues: CASSQTRVAKNIQYF. The rearrangement uses TRBV4-3 and TRBJ2-4, with a weak D call TRBD1 (5 bases). Looked up from germline, CDR1 is LGHNA and CDR2 is YSLEER. The CDR3 is 15 residues long. Trimming cost V 2 bases and J 1 base, with 9 bases left between them.

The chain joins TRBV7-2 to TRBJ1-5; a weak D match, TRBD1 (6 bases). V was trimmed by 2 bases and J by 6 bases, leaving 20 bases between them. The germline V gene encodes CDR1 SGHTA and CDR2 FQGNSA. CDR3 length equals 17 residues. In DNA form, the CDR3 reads TGTGCCAGCAGCTTATTAGGGGGGGCTTACGGGGGTCAGCCCCAGCATTTT. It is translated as CASSLLGGAYGGQPQHF.

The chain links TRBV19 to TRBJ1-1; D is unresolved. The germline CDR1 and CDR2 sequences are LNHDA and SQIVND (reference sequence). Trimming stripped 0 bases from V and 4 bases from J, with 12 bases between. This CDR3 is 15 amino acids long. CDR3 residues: CASSIDEGTGTEAFF. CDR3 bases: TGTGCCAGTAGTATAGATGAGGGAACGGGCACTGAAGCTTTCTTT.